The 26 T cell receptor beta chains given below trace back to one sample, sequenced in a study of OX40 agonist ivuxolimab in advanced cancers. Generated by immunoSEQ multiplex PCR, the TCRdb table keeps only in-frame clones and is missing some. The data hold just over 50,000 clones, with 80% to 85% observed a single time. Here the sequenced sample was CD4+ or CD8+ T cells sorted from blood, taken in a trial of the OX40 agonist ivuxolimab. The receptors come from an adult with an advanced solid tumor such as melanoma, head and neck, liver or kidney cancer.

This rearrangement joins TRBV5-5 to TRBJ2-3, with D uncertain. The CDR3 is made up of 11 amino acids. The V gene lost 6 bases and the J gene lost 4 bases, with 6 bases spanning the gap. Germline V gene sequence: CDR1 SGHKS, CDR2 YYEKEE (reference sequence). CDR3 loop: CASKLADTQYF. DNA for the CDR3: TGTGCCAGCAAGCTAGCAGATACGCAGTATTTT.

The chain has TRBV9 and TRBJ2-1; 11 bases map to TRBD2. This CDR3 spans 17 amino acids. Germline V gene sequence: CDR1 SGDLS, CDR2 YYNGEE. The junction had 7 bases not matched to a gene; V was cut back by 2 bases and J by 3 bases. For the CDR3, the DNA is TGTGCCAGCAGCGTCACCCCCGGGACTAGCGGCTACAATGAGCAGTTCTTC. This gives the protein CASSVTPGTSGYNEQFF.

This chain links TRBV10-3 with TRBJ1-2; D is perhaps TRBD1 (6 bases). CDR3 length equals 15 residues. CDR1 and CDR2 from the germline V gene are ENHRY and SYGVKD. V was trimmed by 7 bases and J by 4 bases, leaving 19 bases between them. CDR3 nucleotides: TGTGCCATCAAAATGACGGGGGGCGCCGGCTATGGCTACACCTTC. As protein: CAIKMTGGAGYGYTF.

The chain employs TRBV11-3 and TRBJ2-7; D is perhaps TRBD1 (5 bases). The germline V gene has CDR1 SGHNT and CDR2 YENEEA. V shed 4 bases and J shed 3 bases, with 13 bases lying between them. CDR3 size: 14 residues. The CDR3 sequence is CASSSQTALYEQYF. The CDR3 nucleotides are TGTGCCAGCAGCTCCCAGACAGCGCTCTACGAGCAGTACTTC.

CDR3 in amino acids: CASSLRGGPGELFF. The CDR3 DNA reads TGTGCCAGCAGTCTCCGGGGGGGCCCCGGGGAGCTGTTTTTT. V and J are TRBV6-5 and TRBJ2-2; 8 bases match TRBD2. V lost 5 bases, J lost 6 bases, and 5 bases stayed unmatched. This CDR3 spans 14 amino acids. The V gene's germline CDR1 is MNHEY and CDR2 SVGAGI.

V and J are TRBV2 and TRBJ2-2; 9 bases fit TRBD1. CDR1 and CDR2 from the germline V gene are SNHLY and FYNNEI. V dropped 6 bases and J dropped 1; count of bases not matched to a gene: 3. The CDR3 extends over 15 amino acids. The CDR3 region is CASRSGQGNTGELFF. The CDR3 DNA reads as TGTGCCAGCAGGTCGGGACAGGGGAACACCGGGGAGCTGTTTTTT. Drawing the rest from reference TRBV2 and TRBJ2-2, the complete variable domain is EPEVTQTPSHQVTQMGQEVILRCVPISNHLYFYWYRQILGQKVEFLVSFYNNEISEKSEIFDDQFSVERPDGSNFTLKIRSTKLEDSAMYFCASRSGQGNTGELFFGEGSRLTVL.

The sample holds a few counts of this clone. The genes are TRBV9 and TRBJ2-1; 9 nucleotides align to TRBD1. The CDR3 is 16 residues long. Germline CDR1 SGDLS, CDR2 YYNGEE. J gave up 3 bases and V 2 bases, and 6 bases lay outside the gene matches. The CDR3: CASSVGTGRYYNEQFF. CDR3 sequence (DNA): TGTGCCAGCAGCGTGGGGACAGGGAGGTACTACAATGAGCAGTTCTTC. Using reference TRBV9 and TRBJ2-1 for the parts outside the CDR3, the full variable domain is DSGVTQTPKHLITATGQRVTLRCSPRSGDLSVYWYQQSLDQGLQFLIQYYNGEERAKGNILERFSAQQFPDLHSELNLSSLELGDSALYFCASSVGTGRYYNEQFFGPGTRLTVL.

The rearrangement uses TRBV7-2 and TRBJ2-1; D is perhaps TRBD2 (7 bases). V was pared by 3 bases and J by 5 bases, with 14 bases between. The CDR3 loop spans 15 amino acids. CDR1 and CDR2 (germline): SGHTA, FQGNSA. CDR3 in DNA: TGTGCCAGCAGCTTTTGGGAGGGGGTGAACAATGAGCAGTTCTTC. Protein product: CASSFWEGVNNEQFF.

This clone was observed once. This chain links TRBV7-6 with TRBJ1-1; D gene uncertain. The CDR3 spans 13 residues. V was cut by 5 bases and J by 0 bases, with 7 bases left in between. Germline loops: CDR1 SGHVS, CDR2 FNYEAQ. The chain's CDR3 is CASSQAMNTEAFF. The CDR3 DNA follows: TGTGCCAGCAGCCAAGCCATGAACACTGAAGCTTTCTTT.

The chain couples TRBV5-1 to TRBJ2-7, with D perhaps matching TRBD2 (7 bases). Trimming cost V 0 bases and J 4 bases, with 14 bases left between them. There are 15 residues in the CDR3. Looked up from germline, CDR1 is SGHRS and CDR2 is YFSETQ. The CDR3 protein is CASSLDGGAVYEQYF. The CDR3 DNA is TGCGCCAGCAGCTTGGATGGGGGGGCCGTTTACGAGCAGTACTTC.

V and J are TRBV2 and TRBJ1-2; 7 bases align to TRBD1. The CDR3 is made up of 12 amino acids. Germline V gene sequence: CDR1 SNHLY, CDR2 FYNNEI. Losses at the gene ends were 7 bases for V and 6 bases for J; bases not matched to a gene: 5. The CDR3 loop is CASTRGQDGYTF. For the CDR3, the DNA is TGTGCCAGCACTAGGGGGCAAGATGGCTACACCTTC.

V is TRBV12-5 and J is TRBJ2-7; 8 bases line up with TRBD1. The germline V gene encodes CDR1 LGHNT and CDR2 FRNRAP. The CDR3 runs to 15 residues. The V and J ends lost 1 base and 5 bases, in that order; junction bases with no gene match: 7. CDR3 sequence (DNA): TGTGCTAGTGGTTTGGGGGCAGGGGGCATCGACGAGCAGTACTTC. Its translation: CASGLGAGGIDEQYF. The full variable domain, with the rest looked up from reference TRBV12-5 and TRBJ2-7, is DARVTQTPRHKVTEMGQEVTMRCQPILGHNTVFWYRQTMMQGLELLAYFRNRAPLDDSGMPKDRFSAEMPDATLATLKIQPSEPRDSAVYFCASGLGAGGIDEQYFGPGTRLTVT.

The table lists this clone with a count of one. The rearrangement links TRBV15 to TRBJ1-4; the match to TRBD1 covers 12 bases. CDR1 is LNHNV and CDR2 is YYDKDF in the germline V gene (reference sequence). V dropped 5 bases and J dropped 7; count of bases not matched to a gene: 8. The CDR3 sequence is 16 residues long. Written as DNA, the CDR3 is TGTGCCACCAGCCGAGGGGGACAGGGGGCGAGTGAAAAACTGTTTTTT. Its translation: CATSRGGQGASEKLFF.

This clone was seen once. This sequence joins TRBV27 and TRBJ1-1; D is uncertain. This CDR3 is 11 amino acids long. Looked up from germline, CDR1 is MNHEY and CDR2 is SMNVEV (reference sequence). V lost 4 bases, J lost 7 bases, and 7 bases lay in between. The DNA for the CDR3 is TGTGCCAGCAGTTCCCAGTATGAAGCTTTCTTT. Protein sequence: CASSSQYEAFF.

The chain carries TRBV25-1 and TRBJ1-4, with D possibly TRBD1 on 6 matching bases. This CDR3 is built from 13 residues. Trimming pared 9 bases from V and 4 bases from J, leaving 12 bases between. Germline V gene sequence: CDR1 MGHDK, CDR2 SYGVNS. The CDR3 sequence: CARNRACNEKLFF. The DNA for the CDR3 is TGTGCCAGGAACAGGGCCTGTAATGAAAAACTGTTTTTT.

The gene calls are TRBV23-1 and TRBJ2-1; D may match TRBD1 or TRBD2 (5 bases each). TRBV23-1 is filed as an ORF, its function uncertain. The CDR3 extends over 18 amino acids. With 2 bases removed from V and 5 bases from J, the gap between germline ends came to 22 bases. Here the CDR3 reads CASSQSWGFGAGDNEQFF. The CDR3 DNA is TGCGCCAGCAGTCAAAGCTGGGGGTTCGGGGCCGGGGACAATGAGCAGTTCTTC.

The CDR3 protein is CASSVIRDSGYGYTF. The CDR3 nucleotides are TGTGCCAGTAGTGTGATCCGAGACAGCGGCTATGGCTACACCTTC. The chain combines TRBV19 with TRBJ1-2, with a tentative D call TRBD1 (5 bases). The germline V and J ends were trimmed by 5 bases and 4 bases, with 17 bases remaining between them. The CDR3 loop spans 15 amino acids. Germline V lookup: CDR1 LNHDA, CDR2 SQIVND (reference sequence).

The V call is TRBV5-4, the J call TRBJ2-5; 8 nucleotides match TRBD2. Germline V gene sequence: CDR1 SGHNT, CDR2 YYREEE (reference sequence). The junction had 8 bases not matched to a gene; V was cut back by 0 bases and J by 1 base. There are 17 residues in the CDR3. The CDR3 region has the DNA TGTGCCAGCAGCTTGGGCGGTAGCGGGGCCTCCCAAGAGACCCAGTACTTC. This encodes CASSLGGSGASQETQYF.

The chain couples TRBV19 to TRBJ2-5; TRBD2 is a possible D gene (6 bases). V was pared by 3 bases and J by 2 bases, with 13 bases between. This CDR3 has 15 residues. CDR1 and CDR2 from the germline V gene are LNHDA and SQIVND (reference sequence). CDR3 sequence reads: CASSIGSGSQETQYF. The DNA for the CDR3 is TGTGCCAGTAGTATCGGGTCCGGGAGTCAAGAGACCCAGTACTTC.

The chain employs TRBV28 and TRBJ1-6; D is perhaps TRBD1 (6 bases). Trimming removed 6 bases from V and 9 bases from J, with 12 bases in between. The CDR3 has 13 residues. CDR1 is MDHEN, CDR2 SYDVKM, per germline. As DNA, the CDR3 is TGTGCCAGCAGCCCAGGGGTCGGTTCACCCCTCCACTTT. Encoded protein: CASSPGVGSPLHF.

The V call is TRBV2, the J call TRBJ2-7; D remains ambiguous. CDR1 and CDR2 from the germline V gene are SNHLY and FYNNEI. V was shortened by 1 base and J by 4 bases, with 5 bases between the two germline ends. The CDR3 contains 12 residues. The DNA of the CDR3 is TGTGCCAGCAGTGAAGGAAGTTACGAGCAGTACTTC. Translating gives CASSEGSYEQYF.

The chain combines TRBV5-1 with TRBJ2-6, with 7 nucleotides matching TRBD1. The junction had 6 bases not matched to a gene; V was cut back by 0 bases and J by 0 bases. Germline CDR1 is SGHRS and CDR2 is YFSETQ. The CDR3 has 18 residues. The CDR3 loop reads CASSLGQGFNSGANVLTF. DNA of the CDR3: TGCGCCAGCAGCTTGGGACAGGGATTCAACTCTGGGGCCAACGTCCTGACTTTC.

This chain joins TRBV7-3 and TRBJ1-1; no reliable D call. The germline V gene encodes CDR1 SGHTA and CDR2 FQGTGA. With 5 bases removed from V and 1 base from J, the gap between germline ends came to 11 bases. The CDR3 runs to 14 residues. This CDR3 reads CASSLSVGNTEAFF. The CDR3 DNA sequence: TGTGCCAGCAGCCTCTCTGTGGGGAACACTGAAGCTTTCTTT.

V and J are TRBV5-5 and TRBJ1-4, with D perhaps TRBD1 (5 bases). This CDR3 contains 15 residues. CDR1 and CDR2 from the germline V gene are SGHKS and YYEKEE (reference sequence). Trimming stripped 3 bases from V and 3 bases from J, with 12 bases between. The CDR3 bases are TGTGCCAGCAGCTGGGGGGATGTGGCTAATGAAAAACTGTTTTTT. Residues: CASSWGDVANEKLFF.

CDR3 coding DNA: TGTGCCAGCAGTCGAGGACAGGGAAGCACCTTC. It yields the protein CASSRGQGSTF. The J gene is TRBJ1-2, the V gene TRBV6-5; 8 positions match TRBD1. J was trimmed by 13 bases and V by 5 bases; bases with no gene match: 6. Germline V gene data show CDR1 as MNHEY and CDR2 as SVGAGI. The CDR3 spans 11 residues.

The chain couples TRBV7-2 to TRBJ1-5; D is unresolved. The CDR3 length is 13 residues. The V end was cut by 1 base, the J end by 10 bases, with 11 bases between. Germline-derived CDR1 and CDR2 are SGHTA and FQGNSA. The CDR3 protein is CASSLGPGRPQHF. CDR3 DNA: TGTGCCAGCAGCTTAGGACCGGGAAGACCCCAGCATTTT. Combining the CDR3 with reference TRBV7-2 and TRBJ1-5 gives the whole variable domain GAGVSQSPSNKVTEKGKDVELRCDPISGHTALYWYRQSLGQGLEFLIYFQGNSAPDKSGLPSDRFSAERTGGSVSTLTIQRTQQEDSAVYLCASSLGPGRPQHFGDGTRLSIL.